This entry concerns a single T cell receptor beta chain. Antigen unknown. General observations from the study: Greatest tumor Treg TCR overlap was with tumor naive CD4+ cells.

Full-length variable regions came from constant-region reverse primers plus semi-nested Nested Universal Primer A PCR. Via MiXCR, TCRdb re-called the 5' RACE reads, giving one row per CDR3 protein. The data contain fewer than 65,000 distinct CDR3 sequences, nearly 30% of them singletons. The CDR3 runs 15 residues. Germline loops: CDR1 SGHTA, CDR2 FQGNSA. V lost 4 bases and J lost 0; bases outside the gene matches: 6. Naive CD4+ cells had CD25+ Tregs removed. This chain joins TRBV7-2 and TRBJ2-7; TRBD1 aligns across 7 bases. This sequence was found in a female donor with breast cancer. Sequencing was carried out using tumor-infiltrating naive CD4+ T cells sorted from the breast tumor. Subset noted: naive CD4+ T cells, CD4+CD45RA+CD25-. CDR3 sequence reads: CASSSTGQSSYEQYF. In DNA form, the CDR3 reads TGTGCCAGCAGCTCTACGGGACAGAGCTCCTACGAGCAGTACTTC. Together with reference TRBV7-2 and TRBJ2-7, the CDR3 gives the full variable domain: GAGVSQSPSNKVTEKGKDVELRCDPISGHTALYWYRQSLGQGLEFLIYFQGNSAPDKSGLPSDRFSAERTGGSVSTLTIQRTQQEDSAVYLCASSSTGQSSYEQYFGPGTRLTVT.